This T cell receptor beta chain was sequenced for a study of vaccination effects on CD4 cells after COVID-19. Trimming removed 0 bases from V and 6 bases from J; junction bases left unmatched: 1. Germline V gene data show CDR1 as SGDLS and CDR2 as YYNGEE. The CDR3 has 14 residues. Isolation of CD4+ T cells took place after 10 to 11 days of culture. Two doses of either BNT162b2 or mRNA-1273 were given to each participant. In the cultures, half the medium was exchanged for IL-2 medium on days 3 and 7. This table comes from immunoSEQ multiplex PCR, and its TCRdb copy is limited to in-frame clones, with some not included. The sample holds 60,000 to 80,000 clones, around 74% seen once. General study points: Both infection-induced and vaccine-induced clones contracted markedly at late post-vaccination timepoints.

Note on this clone: Antigen: not known.

This receptor was identified in a human donor who received a COVID-19 vaccine. The chain employs TRBV9 and TRBJ2-3; 10 bases are a match to TRBD2. This specimen was CD4+ T cells from PBMCs cultured without peptide, taken after COVID-19 vaccination. The CDR3 loop reads CASSVASGGDTQYF. The CDR3 nucleotides read TGTGCCAGCAGCGTAGCTAGCGGGGGCGATACGCAGTATTTT.